The 8 T cell receptor beta chains below come from one sample, sequenced in a study of cytomegalovirus exposure and HLA in healthy donors. Use of 60 Vbeta and 13 Jbeta primers characterized the PCR. Libraries were prepared by immunoSEQ multiplex PCR; TCRdb keeps only in-frame clonotypes and omits some of them. The profile shows 100,000 to 150,000 clones, over 70% of them singletons. The sequenced sample consisted of PBMCs. These receptors were taken from a man aged 18 to 29 in good health and CMV-seropositive.

The chain carries TRBV4-2 and TRBJ1-5; possible D gene TRBD1, 5 bases. CDR1 is LGHNA and CDR2 is YNFKEQ in the germline V gene. The V and J ends lost 0 bases and 5 bases respectively, with 14 bases between them. This CDR3 contains 16 residues. This CDR3 is CASSQEARVGDQPQHF. In DNA form, the CDR3 reads TGTGCCAGCAGCCAAGAGGCCAGGGTTGGTGATCAGCCCCAGCATTTT.

This chain links TRBV9 with TRBJ2-1, with TRBD2 as a possible D gene (6 bases). CDR3 length equals 14 residues. Trimming removed 2 bases from V and 5 bases from J, with 11 bases in between. Germline-derived CDR1 and CDR2 are SGDLS and YYNGEE. DNA for the CDR3: TGTGCCAGCAGCGTGCGGGGTGGGGACAATGAGCAGTTCTTC. The encoded protein is CASSVRGGDNEQFF.

The rearrangement uses TRBV6-5 and TRBJ1-6; the match to TRBD1 covers 7 bases. Germline V gives CDR1 MNHEY, CDR2 SVGAGI. V shed 2 bases, J shed 7 bases, and the junction held 5 bases outside the gene matches. The length of the CDR3 is 15 residues. The CDR3 DNA follows: TGTGCCAGCAGTTACGAGGGGGCTAAAAATTCACCCCTCCACTTT. Residues: CASSYEGAKNSPLHF.

This chain joins TRBV7-2 and TRBJ2-3, with a weak D call TRBD2 (6 bases). Trimming removed 5 bases from V and 9 bases from J, with 18 bases in between. Germline V gives CDR1 SGHTA, CDR2 FQGNSA. This CDR3 is built from 14 residues. CDR3 amino acids: CASSNAGTAWTQYF. DNA for the CDR3: TGTGCCAGCAGCAACGCAGGGACTGCCTGGACGCAGTATTTT. The full variable domain, with the rest looked up from reference TRBV7-2 and TRBJ2-3, is GAGVSQSPSNKVTEKGKDVELRCDPISGHTALYWYRQSLGQGLEFLIYFQGNSAPDKSGLPSDRFSAERTGGSVSTLTIQRTQQEDSAVYLCASSNAGTAWTQYFGPGTRLTVL.

This clone has only a few counts. The chain carries TRBV21-1 and TRBJ2-7; the table gives TRBD1 as D, unverified against the DNA. TRBV21-1 is a pseudogene locus. This CDR3 is built from 16 residues. The DNA for the CDR3 is TGTGCCAGCAGTTCCCATACCGGGACAGGCGACTACGAGCAGTACTTC. Its protein product is CASSSHTGTGDYEQYF.

This clone was seen a few times. V gene TRBV6-5 combines with J gene TRBJ2-5, with D unresolved. The CDR3 spans 13 residues. The germline V gene has CDR1 MNHEY and CDR2 SVGAGI. Trimming took 6 bases from V and 5 from J, leaving 13 bases between them. In nucleotides, the CDR3 is TGTGCCAGCAGCACCTCGGAGTGGGAGACCCAGTACTTC. Translated: CASSTSEWETQYF.

In its sample, this clone was seen once. CDR3 sequence (DNA): TGTGCCTGGAGACTACCGGTTAGGACTGAAGCTTTCTTT. It yields the protein CAWRLPVRTEAFF. This chain joins TRBV30 and TRBJ1-1, with D hard to call. CDR1 and CDR2 from the germline V gene are GTSNPN and SVGIG (reference sequence). V was trimmed by 3 bases and J by 5 bases, leaving 13 bases between them. This CDR3 has 13 amino acids.

The genes are TRBV6-6 and TRBJ1-2, with D unclear. The germline CDR1 and CDR2 sequences are MNHNY and SVGAGI (reference sequence). CDR3 size: 14 residues. V was shortened by 0 bases and J by 7 bases, with 12 bases between the two germline ends. Written as DNA, the CDR3 is TGTGCCAGCAGTTACTCGAGTCAGGTTTCTGGCTACACCTTC. Protein product: CASSYSSQVSGYTF.